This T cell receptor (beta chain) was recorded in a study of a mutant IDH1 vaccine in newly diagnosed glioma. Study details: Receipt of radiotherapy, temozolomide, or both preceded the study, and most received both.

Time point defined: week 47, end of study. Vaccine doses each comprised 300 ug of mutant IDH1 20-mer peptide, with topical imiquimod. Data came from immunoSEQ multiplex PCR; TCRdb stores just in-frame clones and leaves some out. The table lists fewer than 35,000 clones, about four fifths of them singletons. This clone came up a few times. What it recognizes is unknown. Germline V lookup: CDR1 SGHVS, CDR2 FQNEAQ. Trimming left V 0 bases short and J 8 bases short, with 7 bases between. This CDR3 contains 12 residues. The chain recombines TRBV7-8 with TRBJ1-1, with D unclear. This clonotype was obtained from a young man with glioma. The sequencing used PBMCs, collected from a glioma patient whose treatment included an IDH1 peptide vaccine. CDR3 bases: TGTGCCAGCAGCTTAGCCGCCAGGGAAGCTTTCTTT. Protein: CASSLAAREAFF.